Following are 16 T cell receptor beta chains from one sample sequenced in a study of cytomegalovirus exposure and HLA in healthy donors. Amplification used 60 Vbeta primers and 13 Jbeta primers. Measured with immunoSEQ multiplex PCR; TCRdb has only the in-frame clones, and not every one. This sample has more than 100,000 clones, with roughly 9.6% found just once. The sequencing sample was made of PBMCs. Every receptor here comes from a woman aged 40 to 50 in good health and CMV-seropositive.

The V and J genes are TRBV5-1 and TRBJ2-7; maybe TRBD2 (5 bases). CDR3 length: 14 amino acids. Germline values: CDR1 SGHRS, CDR2 YFSETQ. Trimming left V 0 bases short and J 5 bases short, with 12 bases between. The CDR3 loop is CASSLANGVDEQYF. CDR3 nucleotide sequence: TGCGCCAGCAGCTTGGCGAACGGGGTAGACGAGCAGTACTTC.

This clone occurred a few times. The chain joins TRBV2 to TRBJ1-6, with D unclear. Trimming removed 3 bases at V and 8 bases at J, with 14 bases between. Germline V lookup: CDR1 SNHLY, CDR2 FYNNEI. The CDR3 loop spans 15 amino acids. CDR3 DNA: TGTGCCAGCAGTGATTCCGGCGGTGAATATTCACCCCTCCACTTT. Translating gives CASSDSGGEYSPLHF.

This clone was seen more than once but under ten times. This chain uses TRBV6-1 with TRBJ1-1; perhaps TRBD1 as D (6 bases). V lost 6 bases and J lost 2, with 13 bases in between. The germline V gene encodes CDR1 MNHNS and CDR2 SASEGT. CDR3 size: 14 residues. The DNA for the CDR3 is TGTGCCAGCAGCGGGGACACCTACAACACTGAAGCTTTCTTT. Amino acid sequence: CASSGDTYNTEAFF.

This sequence joins TRBV5-1 and TRBJ1-2, with 12 bases that match TRBD1. CDR3 size: 14 residues. Germline V gene lookup returns CDR1 SGHRS and CDR2 YFSETQ. V was clipped by 5 bases and J by 8 bases; unmatched bases: 7. The CDR3 spells CASSPGQGAWGYTF. CDR3 nucleotides: TGCGCCAGCAGTCCGGGACAGGGGGCTTGGGGCTACACCTTC.

This clone was seen a handful of times. The chain is built from TRBV19 and TRBJ1-4, with D unresolved. This CDR3 is 15 amino acids long. Looked up from germline, CDR1 is LNHDA and CDR2 is SQIVND (reference sequence). Trimming removed 1 base at V and 3 bases at J, with 9 bases between. CDR3 DNA: TGTGCCAGTAGTATAGCGAGGGCCCCTAATGAAAAACTGTTTTTT. As protein: CASSIARAPNEKLFF.

The V call is TRBV7-8, the J call TRBJ2-1, with 8 bases lining up with TRBD1. Germline V gene lookup returns CDR1 SGHVS and CDR2 FQNEAQ. The CDR3 sequence is 16 residues long. V lost 3 bases, J lost 4 bases, and 8 bases stayed unmatched. CDR3 protein: CASSLSGTGTYNEQFF. DNA for the CDR3: TGTGCCAGCAGCTTGTCCGGGACAGGCACATACAATGAGCAGTTCTTC.

This chain joins TRBV18 and TRBJ2-5; the match to TRBD2 covers 7 bases. Germline V gives CDR1 KGHSH, CDR2 LQKENI. Losses at the gene ends were 4 bases for V and 2 bases for J; bases not matched to a gene: 7. There are 15 residues in the CDR3. CDR3 loop: CASSRLTGGQETQYF. The CDR3 nucleotides are TGTGCCAGCTCACGTCTAACGGGGGGTCAAGAGACCCAGTACTTC. The whole variable domain, filled in from reference TRBV18 and TRBJ2-5, reads NAGVMQNPRHLVRRRGQEARLRCSPMKGHSHVYWYRQLPEEGLKFMVYLQKENIIDESGMPKERFSAEFPKEGPSILRIQQVVRGDSAAYFCASSRLTGGQETQYFGPGTRLLVL.

This chain connects TRBV16 to TRBJ1-2, with TRBD1 matching 9 bases. The CDR3 runs to 14 residues. J was trimmed by 8 bases and V by 0 bases; bases with no gene match: 4. Looked up from germline, CDR1 is KGHSY and CDR2 is FQNENV. The CDR3 sequence is CASSQSTTGGGYTF. The CDR3 nucleotides are TGTGCCAGCAGCCAATCGACGACAGGGGGAGGCTACACCTTC.

This clone has just a few counts. The sample carries other DNA sequences with the same CDR3. This rearrangement joins TRBV9 to TRBJ1-2; the match to TRBD1 covers 7 bases. Trimming cost V 0 bases and J 3 bases; bases outside gene matches: 5. The CDR3 runs to 15 residues. Looked up from germline, CDR1 is SGDLS and CDR2 is YYNGEE. The CDR3 spells CASSVAEGADYGYTF. The DNA of the CDR3 is TGTGCCAGCAGCGTAGCGGAGGGGGCTGACTATGGCTACACCTTC.

This clone was seen a few times. The rearrangement links TRBV5-1 to TRBJ2-7, with TRBD1 as a possible D gene (6 bases). The germline gives CDR1 SGHRS, CDR2 YFSETQ. V lost 3 bases and J lost 3, with 10 bases in between. This CDR3 is built from 13 residues. The CDR3 DNA sequence: TGCGCCAGCAGCTCACGGACAGACTACGAGCAGTACTTC. Its translation is CASSSRTDYEQYF.

Remarks on this clone: Other DNA sequences in the sample encode the same CDR3. The rearrangement links TRBV9 to TRBJ2-3, with a possible D match to TRBD2 (5 bases). The CDR3 runs 14 residues. V lost 4 bases, J lost 0 bases, and 9 bases lay in between. CDR1 and CDR2 (germline): SGDLS, YYNGEE. The CDR3 nucleotides are TGTGCCAGCAGCCCACGGACTAGCACAGATACGCAGTATTTT. It encodes CASSPRTSTDTQYF. Complete variable domain (other parts from reference TRBV9 and TRBJ2-3): DSGVTQTPKHLITATGQRVTLRCSPRSGDLSVYWYQQSLDQGLQFLIQYYNGEERAKGNILERFSAQQFPDLHSELNLSSLELGDSALYFCASSPRTSTDTQYFGPGTRLTVL.

This chain connects TRBV7-6 to TRBJ1-1; the D is unclear. Trimming stripped 2 bases from V and 0 bases from J, with 4 bases between. The CDR3 contains 13 residues. Germline CDR1 is SGHVS and CDR2 is FNYEAQ. In DNA form, the CDR3 reads TGTGCCAGCAGCTTAAGCCTGAACACTGAAGCTTTCTTT. Encoded protein: CASSLSLNTEAFF.

The rearrangement uses TRBV5-1 and TRBJ2-4; 16 bases fit TRBD2. The ends lost 0 bases at V and 8 bases at J; junction bases unmatched: 11. This CDR3 spans 19 amino acids. The germline V gene has CDR1 SGHRS and CDR2 YFSETQ. CDR3 residues: CASSLVPGTSGGAQDIQYF. CDR3 sequence (DNA): TGCGCCAGCAGCTTGGTGCCAGGGACTAGCGGGGGGGCCCAGGACATTCAGTACTTC. Full variable domain (rest looked up from reference TRBV5-1 and TRBJ2-4): KAGVTQTPRYLIKTRGQQVTLSCSPISGHRSVSWYQQTPGQGLQFLFEYFSETQRNKGNFPGRFSGRQFSNSRSEMNVSTLELGDSALYLCASSLVPGTSGGAQDIQYFGAGTRLSVL.

This chain connects TRBV4-1 to TRBJ2-5, with TRBD2 identical over 10 bases. The V segment lost 0 bases and the J segment 1 base; nucleotides outside the gene matches: 5. The germline gives CDR1 MGHRA, CDR2 YSYEKL. This CDR3 region has 17 residues. The CDR3 DNA sequence: TGCGCCAGCAGCCAAGATCCTAGCGGGGGCCTCCAAGAGACCCAGTACTTC. It yields the protein CASSQDPSGGLQETQYF.

The rearrangement joins TRBV10-3 to TRBJ2-5; D ambiguous. Germline values: CDR1 ENHRY, CDR2 SYGVKD. Trimming pared 4 bases from V and 2 bases from J, leaving 8 bases between. The CDR3 length is 13 residues. The CDR3 bases are TGTGCCATCAGTGGGGCAGATCAAGAGACCCAGTACTTC. Its protein product is CAISGADQETQYF.

The rearrangement joins TRBV15 to TRBJ1-1; the D gene is possibly TRBD1 (5 bases). CDR3 size: 13 residues. CDR1 is LNHNV and CDR2 is YYDKDF in the germline V gene (reference sequence). Trimming pared 3 bases from V and 3 bases from J, leaving 8 bases between. This chain's CDR3 is CATSRPGYTEAFF. CDR3 in DNA: TGTGCCACCAGCAGGCCAGGGTACACTGAAGCTTTCTTT.